This TCR beta chain is from a study of blood T cells in healthy people across ages. With regard to this clonotype: Its antigen is currently unknown.

V was pared by 0 bases and J by 6 bases, with 15 bases between. The CDR3 runs to 16 residues. Germline CDR1 is KGHSH and CDR2 is LQKENI. Approximately 9 milliliters of peripheral blood were drawn from each donor into EDTA-treated tubes. The extraction recovered at least 5.5 micrograms of total RNA per sample. A second PCR, run for about 7 to 11 cycles, used a sample-barcoded 5' primer plus a J-beta primer mix. MiXCR, run by TCRdb on the 5' RACE reads, gives a single entry per CDR3 protein. The table lists roughly 2 million distinct CDR3 sequences, around half of them singletons, with around 2.1% in the top ten. Study outcomes and limitations: Observed TCR beta diversity per million T cells went down as age went up. This fall followed a roughly linear course with age.

The chain has TRBV18 and TRBJ2-1; a possible D gene is TRBD2 (6 bases). Sequencing used blood. This TCR came from a woman in her forties in good health. The CDR3 reads CASSPPNGGSGNEQFF. CDR3 in DNA: TGTGCCAGCTCACCACCGAACGGGGGATCAGGCAATGAGCAGTTCTTC.